This entry is about one TCR beta chain. Its antigen is unknown. An end of the junction differs from the germline gene, which may be a read error. The germline gives CDR1 SSHAT, CDR2 FNYEAQ (reference sequence). This CDR3 has 15 amino acids. PCR amplification relied on 60 Vbeta primers (plus 13 Jbeta primers). In the source study's methods: Among the unique TCR beta chains that a later analysis counted, about 79 million in all, some 10 million were shared. Profiled with immunoSEQ multiplex PCR; TCRdb holds only in-frame clones, not every one. V, J and clone size derive from that table, while D and trimming were established from the DNA sequence. The listing records more than 100,000 clones. This entry belongs to a study of cytomegalovirus exposure and HLA in healthy donors. There were likely unrecorded immune exposures, though donors were nominally healthy when sampled. Findings of the study overall: A later analysis reportedly found fewer N-insertions in an Asian-associated ancestry cluster than the roughly 680-donor mean.

The sample consisted of PBMCs. This chain links TRBV7-7 with TRBJ2-1, with a possible D match to TRBD1 (6 bases). This sequence originates from a man younger than 35 in good health and CMV-seronegative. The CDR3 sequence: CASSQGGTVYNEQFF. The CDR3 DNA is TGTGCTAGCAGCCAAGGGGGTACCGTCTACAATGAGCAGTTCTTC.